A selection of T cell receptor beta chains follows, all from one sample in a study of siplizumab effects on memory and regulatory T cells. The table came from immunoSEQ multiplex PCR; TCRdb's copy has only in-frame clones and leaves some out. Counted here are about 110,000 clones, more than 85% occurring once; the ten biggest clones make up more than 0.3%. Sequenced input: CD4+ T cells sorted from blood. The receptors originated from a human donor in good health. CDR3s include the opening cysteine and the closing phenylalanine or tryptophan. A D gene is named only where the DNA matches it firmly. Clone size is shown for a subset of rows, as once, few, many or a class of expanded clone.

clone_size: .; cdr3_length: 19; j_call: TRBJ2-2; v_call: TRBV15; d_call: TRBD2; cdr3_nt: TGTGCCACCAGCAGAGTCATGACTAGCGGGAGATTCGCTACCGGGGAGCTGTTTTTT; cdr3_aa: CATSRVMTSGRFATGELFF
clone_size: .; cdr3_length: 13; j_call: TRBJ2-1; v_call: TRBV5-6; d_call: .; cdr3_nt: TGTGCCAGCAGCCCGGAGAGGGCCAATGAGCAGTTCTTC; cdr3_aa: CASSPERANEQFF
clone_size: .; cdr3_length: 14; j_call: TRBJ2-7; v_call: TRBV28; d_call: .; cdr3_nt: TGTGCCAGCACCAAAACCTTGGGGGCACTCGAGCAGTACTTC; cdr3_aa: CASTKTLGALEQYF
clone_size: .; cdr3_length: 15; j_call: TRBJ1-1; v_call: TRBV28; d_call: TRBD1; cdr3_nt: TGTGCCAGCAGTTTAGGGCAGGGGGGGAACACTGAAGCTTTCTTT; cdr3_aa: CASSLGQGGNTEAFF
clone_size: .; cdr3_length: 15; j_call: TRBJ1-6; v_call: TRBV25-1; d_call: TRBD1; cdr3_nt: TGTGCCAGCAGTGAATTTACAGGGGATGGTTCACCCCTCCACTTT; cdr3_aa: CASSEFTGDGSPLHF
clone_size: few; cdr3_length: 11; j_call: TRBJ1-1; v_call: TRBV29-1; d_call: .; cdr3_nt: TGCAGCGTTGGTAGCAGCACTGAAGCTTTCTTT; cdr3_aa: CSVGSSTEAFF
clone_size: .; cdr3_length: 15; j_call: TRBJ2-7; v_call: TRBV9; d_call: TRBD2; cdr3_nt: TGTGCCAGCAGCGTTCATAGCGGGAGCTCCTACGAGCAGTACTTC; cdr3_aa: CASSVHSGSSYEQYF
clone_size: .; cdr3_length: 15; j_call: TRBJ1-1; v_call: TRBV5-4; d_call: .; cdr3_nt: TGTGCCAGCAGCTGGCTCCCAGGACTGAACACTGAAGCTTTCTTT; cdr3_aa: CASSWLPGLNTEAFF
clone_size: .; cdr3_length: 15; j_call: TRBJ2-1; v_call: TRBV19; d_call: .; cdr3_nt: TGTGCCAGTAGTATGGGGACCCCATCCTACAATGAGCAGTTCTTC; cdr3_aa: CASSMGTPSYNEQFF
clone_size: .; cdr3_length: 15; j_call: TRBJ1-1; v_call: TRBV9; d_call: .; cdr3_nt: TGTGCCAGCAGCCTCCGAGGGGGGGCGAGTGGTGAAGCTTTCTTT; cdr3_aa: CASSLRGGASGEAFF
clone_size: .; cdr3_length: 17; j_call: TRBJ1-5; v_call: TRBV5-8; d_call: .; cdr3_nt: TGTGCCAGCAGCTTTACCGCGGACACTTTGAGCAATCAGCCCCAGCATTTT; cdr3_aa: CASSFTADTLSNQPQHF
clone_size: .; cdr3_length: 14; j_call: TRBJ2-5; v_call: TRBV2; d_call: .; cdr3_nt: TGTGCCAGCAGTGAATGGTATTCCCAAGAGACCCAGTACTTC; cdr3_aa: CASSEWYSQETQYF
clone_size: .; cdr3_length: 15; j_call: TRBJ2-3; v_call: TRBV4-1; d_call: .; cdr3_nt: TGCGCCAGCAGCCAAGAATTTTCGGCGGGGGATACGCAGTATTTT; cdr3_aa: CASSQEFSAGDTQYF
clone_size: .; cdr3_length: 16; j_call: TRBJ2-5; v_call: TRBV10-1; d_call: TRBD2; cdr3_nt: TGCGCCAGCAGTGAGTCGCGACTAGCGGGGGGAGAGACCCAGTACTTC; cdr3_aa: CASSESRLAGGETQYF
clone_size: few; cdr3_length: 14; j_call: TRBJ1-5; v_call: TRBV25-1; d_call: .; cdr3_nt: TGTGCCAGCAGTGGGGAGGATGGCAATCAGCCCCAGCATTTT; cdr3_aa: CASSGEDGNQPQHF
clone_size: .; cdr3_length: 13; j_call: TRBJ1-2; v_call: TRBV30; d_call: .; cdr3_nt: TGTGCCTGGAGTTCGAGGGTCCCTTATGGCTACACCTTC; cdr3_aa: CAWSSRVPYGYTF
clone_size: .; cdr3_length: 16; j_call: TRBJ2-2; v_call: TRBV7-9; d_call: .; cdr3_nt: TGTGCCAGCAGCTTAGGCCCGGGAAGGAACACCGGGGAGCTGTTTTTT; cdr3_aa: CASSLGPGRNTGELFF
clone_size: .; cdr3_length: 14; j_call: TRBJ2-2; v_call: TRBV6-6; d_call: .; cdr3_nt: TGTGCCAGCAGTTCGGGGCGGAACACCGGGGAGCTGTTTTTT; cdr3_aa: CASSSGRNTGELFF
clone_size: .; cdr3_length: 17; j_call: TRBJ2-5; v_call: TRBV18; d_call: .; cdr3_nt: TGTGCCAGCTCACCAGGGGTAGCGGCGGACTCGTGGGAGACCCAGTACTTC; cdr3_aa: CASSPGVAADSWETQYF
clone_size: .; cdr3_length: 13; j_call: TRBJ2-7; v_call: TRBV6-6; d_call: TRBD1; cdr3_nt: TGTGCCAGCAGTTCCAACAGGGGCTACGAGCAGTACTTC; cdr3_aa: CASSSNRGYEQYF